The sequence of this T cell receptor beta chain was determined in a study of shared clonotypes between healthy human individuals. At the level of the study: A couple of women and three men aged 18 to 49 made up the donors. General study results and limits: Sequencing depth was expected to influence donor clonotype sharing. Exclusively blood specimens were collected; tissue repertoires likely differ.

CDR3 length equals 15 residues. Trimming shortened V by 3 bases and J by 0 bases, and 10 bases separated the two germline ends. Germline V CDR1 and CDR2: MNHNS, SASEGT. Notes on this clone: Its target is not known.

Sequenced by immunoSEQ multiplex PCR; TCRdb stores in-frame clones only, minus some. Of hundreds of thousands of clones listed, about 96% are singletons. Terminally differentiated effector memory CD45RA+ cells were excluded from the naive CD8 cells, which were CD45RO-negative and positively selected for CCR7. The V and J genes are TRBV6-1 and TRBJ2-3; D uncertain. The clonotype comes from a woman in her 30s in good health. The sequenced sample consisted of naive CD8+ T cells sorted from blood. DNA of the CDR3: TGTGCCAGCAGTGACCGGGCCTTTAGCACAGATACGCAGTATTTT. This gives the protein CASSDRAFSTDTQYF.